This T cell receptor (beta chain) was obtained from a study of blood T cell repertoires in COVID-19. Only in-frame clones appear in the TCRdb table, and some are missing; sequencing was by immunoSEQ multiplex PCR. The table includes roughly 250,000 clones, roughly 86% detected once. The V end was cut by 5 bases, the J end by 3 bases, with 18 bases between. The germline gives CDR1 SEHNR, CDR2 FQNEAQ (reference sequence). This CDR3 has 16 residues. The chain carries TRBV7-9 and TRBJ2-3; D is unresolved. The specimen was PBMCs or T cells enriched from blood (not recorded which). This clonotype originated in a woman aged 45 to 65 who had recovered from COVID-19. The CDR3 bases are TGTGCCAGCAGCGCCTTTCAGACGGGTTCGACAGATACGCAGTATTTT. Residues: CASSAFQTGSTDTQYF.